These T cell receptor beta chains were read from a single sample in a study of PD-1 blockade in classical Hodgkin lymphoma. This table comes from immunoSEQ multiplex PCR, and its TCRdb copy is limited to in-frame clones, with some not included. Of approximately 19,000 clones listed, approximately 73% were seen once; the top ten hold about 20%. Material: peripheral blood mononuclear cells (PBMCs), obtained before the fourth cycle of nivolumab. Every receptor here comes from a human donor with classical Hodgkin lymphoma. CDR3s include the opening cysteine and the closing phenylalanine or tryptophan. Fields, in order: V gene, J gene, D gene, clone size, CDR3 DNA, CDR3 protein. The D gene is left open where the match is weak. Only some rows state a clone size, as once, few, many or a class for expanded clones.

V gene: TRBV19
J gene: TRBJ2-2
D gene: -
clone size: -
CDR3 DNA: TGTGCCAGTAGTATTCTGGGCACGATCGGGGAGCTGTTTTTT
CDR3 protein: CASSILGTIGELFF

V gene: TRBV2
J gene: TRBJ2-7
D gene: TRBD2
clone size: -
CDR3 DNA: TGTGCCAGCAGTGCCCCTAGCGGGAGTTTCTACGAGCAGTACTTC
CDR3 protein: CASSAPSGSFYEQYF

V gene: TRBV7-8
J gene: TRBJ2-5
D gene: -
clone size: -
CDR3 DNA: TGTGCCAGCAGCTTAGCGGGGGGCAAGGGAGAGACCCAGTACTTC
CDR3 protein: CASSLAGGKGETQYF

V gene: TRBV5-4
J gene: TRBJ2-7
D gene: -
clone size: few
CDR3 DNA: TGTGCCAGCATCGACAGCGGAGGGTCCTACGAGCAGTACTTC
CDR3 protein: CASIDSGGSYEQYF

V gene: TRBV28
J gene: TRBJ2-1
D gene: -
clone size: -
CDR3 DNA: TGTGCCAGCAGTTTACGAGAGGTGTGGAGCTCCTACAATGAGCAGTTCTTC
CDR3 protein: CASSLREVWSSYNEQFF

V gene: TRBV7-9
J gene: TRBJ2-5
D gene: TRBD2
clone size: -
CDR3 DNA: TGTGCCAGCAGCTCGGACAAGACTAGCTGGGAGACCCAGTACTTC
CDR3 protein: CASSSDKTSWETQYF

V gene: TRBV7-9
J gene: TRBJ2-2
D gene: TRBD1
clone size: -
CDR3 DNA: TGTGCCAGCAGCTCACGACAGGGGGCCGGGGAGCTGTTTTTT
CDR3 protein: CASSSRQGAGELFF

V gene: TRBV28
J gene: TRBJ1-1
D gene: -
clone size: -
CDR3 DNA: TGTGCCAGCAGTCTAACGACAGCCTACACTGAAGCTTTCTTT
CDR3 protein: CASSLTTAYTEAFF

V gene: TRBV6-6
J gene: TRBJ1-6
D gene: TRBD1
clone size: -
CDR3 DNA: TGTGCCAGCAGAACCGGGACAGGGGATTCACCCCTCCACTTT
CDR3 protein: CASRTGTGDSPLHF

V gene: TRBV5-1
J gene: TRBJ2-6
D gene: TRBD1
clone size: once
CDR3 DNA: TGCGCCAGCAGCTTGGGGGGACAGGGGATCTCTGGGGCCAACGTCCTGACTTTC
CDR3 protein: CASSLGGQGISGANVLTF

V gene: TRBV2
J gene: TRBJ1-3
D gene: -
clone size: -
CDR3 DNA: TGTGCCAGCAGTGAAGGGGTAGTCTCTGGAAACACCATATATTTT
CDR3 protein: CASSEGVVSGNTIYF

V gene: TRBV28
J gene: TRBJ1-3
D gene: TRBD1
clone size: -
CDR3 DNA: TGTGCCGTGGTACAGGGGTTAAACTCTGGAAACACCATATATTTT
CDR3 protein: CAVVQGLNSGNTIYF

V gene: TRBV9
J gene: TRBJ2-2
D gene: -
clone size: -
CDR3 DNA: TGTGCCAGCAGCTCAGAGGTCTCGAACACCGGGGAGCTGTTTTTT
CDR3 protein: CASSSEVSNTGELFF

V gene: TRBV28
J gene: TRBJ1-2
D gene: TRBD1
clone size: -
CDR3 DNA: TGTGCCAGCAGTTTCACGACAGGGTATGGCTACACCTTC
CDR3 protein: CASSFTTGYGYTF

V gene: TRBV5-1
J gene: TRBJ2-3
D gene: TRBD2
clone size: once
CDR3 DNA: TGCGCCAGCAGCCCCGGACTAGCGGGTAACCCGGCGGATACGCAGTATTTT
CDR3 protein: CASSPGLAGNPADTQYF

V gene: TRBV9
J gene: TRBJ2-5
D gene: TRBD2
clone size: -
CDR3 DNA: TGTGCCAGCAGCGTAGCGGGACTAGGGGGGCGAGAGACCCAGTACTTC
CDR3 protein: CASSVAGLGGRETQYF

V gene: TRBV7-3
J gene: TRBJ2-3
D gene: TRBD1
clone size: -
CDR3 DNA: TGTGCCAGCAGCTATGCCGGGACAGGGTACACAGATACGCAGTATTTT
CDR3 protein: CASSYAGTGYTDTQYF

V gene: TRBV30
J gene: TRBJ1-2
D gene: -
clone size: large
CDR3 DNA: TGTGCCTGGAGTGATGAGACAGACTATGGCTACACCTTC
CDR3 protein: CAWSDETDYGYTF

V gene: TRBV4-3
J gene: TRBJ2-4
D gene: -
clone size: -
CDR3 DNA: TGCGCCAGCAGCCAAGATAGAACTAGTTCCATTCAGTACTTC
CDR3 protein: CASSQDRTSSIQYF

V gene: TRBV27
J gene: TRBJ1-1
D gene: -
clone size: once
CDR3 DNA: TGTGCCAGCAGTTTCAGAGAGAACACTGAAGCTTTCTTT
CDR3 protein: CASSFRENTEAFF

V gene: TRBV7-9
J gene: TRBJ1-6
D gene: TRBD1
clone size: few
CDR3 DNA: TGTGCCAGCAGCGTAACAACAGGGGCGAGCTCCTATAATTCACCCCTCCACTTT
CDR3 protein: CASSVTTGASSYNSPLHF

V gene: TRBV6-5
J gene: TRBJ2-3
D gene: -
clone size: -
CDR3 DNA: TGTGCCAGCAGTTCAGAGGGCGTATCCGATACGCAGTATTTT
CDR3 protein: CASSSEGVSDTQYF

V gene: TRBV28
J gene: TRBJ2-5
D gene: -
clone size: -
CDR3 DNA: TGTGCCAGTACCGGGATACAACATTATGAGACCCAGTACTTC
CDR3 protein: CASTGIQHYETQYF

V gene: TRBV19
J gene: TRBJ1-5
D gene: -
clone size: -
CDR3 DNA: TGTGCCAGTAGTATCACGAAAGGGGGTCTAGGCCAGCCCCAGCATTTT
CDR3 protein: CASSITKGGLGQPQHF

V gene: TRBV11-2
J gene: TRBJ1-6
D gene: -
clone size: few
CDR3 DNA: TGTGCCAGCAGCTTAGCAAGTGGGGGTAATTCACCCCTCCACTTT
CDR3 protein: CASSLASGGNSPLHF

V gene: TRBV6-6
J gene: TRBJ2-5
D gene: -
clone size: -
CDR3 DNA: TGTGCCAGCAATGTGGCCGGGGTACTATTAGAGGAGACCCAGTACTTC
CDR3 protein: CASNVAGVLLEETQYF

V gene: TRBV29-1
J gene: TRBJ1-2
D gene: -
clone size: -
CDR3 DNA: TGCAGCGTTGGTGAGCAGGGGTATGGCTACACCTTC
CDR3 protein: CSVGEQGYGYTF

V gene: TRBV29-1
J gene: TRBJ2-2
D gene: -
clone size: -
CDR3 DNA: TGCAGCGCGGCGGGACAGTCTAGTCACACCGGGGAGCTGTTTTTT
CDR3 protein: CSAAGQSSHTGELFF

V gene: TRBV4-1
J gene: TRBJ1-4
D gene: -
clone size: -
CDR3 DNA: TGCGCCAGCAGCCAAGGGGACATAAATAATGAAAAACTGTTTTTT
CDR3 protein: CASSQGDINNEKLFF

V gene: TRBV5-4
J gene: TRBJ1-1
D gene: -
clone size: -
CDR3 DNA: TGTGCCAGCAGCTTGGGGCACTTGAGTGAAGCTTTCTTT
CDR3 protein: CASSLGHLSEAFF

V gene: TRBV7-9
J gene: TRBJ2-2
D gene: TRBD1
clone size: -
CDR3 DNA: TGTGCCAGCACCGACAGGGCTGGGGCCGGGGAGCTGTTTTTT
CDR3 protein: CASTDRAGAGELFF

V gene: TRBV19
J gene: TRBJ1-1
D gene: TRBD1
clone size: -
CDR3 DNA: TGTGCCAGTAGTATAGGGGGGACAGGGCGGAGCACTGAAGCTTTCTTT
CDR3 protein: CASSIGGTGRSTEAFF

V gene: TRBV5-1
J gene: TRBJ2-6
D gene: TRBD1
clone size: -
CDR3 DNA: TGCGCCAGCAGTTGGACAGGGTCTGGGGCCAACGTCCTGACTTTC
CDR3 protein: CASSWTGSGANVLTF

V gene: TRBV20-1
J gene: TRBJ1-4
D gene: -
clone size: -
CDR3 DNA: TGCAGTGCGCTGGAACTCGAAAAACTGTTTTTT
CDR3 protein: CSALELEKLFF

V gene: TRBV5-1
J gene: TRBJ2-5
D gene: TRBD2
clone size: few
CDR3 DNA: TGCGCCAGCAGCGTTCCTCTAGCGGGGGGTCGTGAGACCCAGTACTTC
CDR3 protein: CASSVPLAGGRETQYF

V gene: TRBV27
J gene: TRBJ1-2
D gene: TRBD1
clone size: -
CDR3 DNA: TGTGCCAGCAGTTTAAGGCAGGGGGTCTCTTCTGGCTACACCTTC
CDR3 protein: CASSLRQGVSSGYTF

V gene: TRBV18
J gene: TRBJ1-1
D gene: -
clone size: -
CDR3 DNA: TGTGCCAGCTCACCAGTGGCCTGGAACACTGAAGCTTTCTTT
CDR3 protein: CASSPVAWNTEAFF

V gene: TRBV7-2
J gene: TRBJ1-1
D gene: -
clone size: -
CDR3 DNA: TGTGCCAGCAGCTTGGGCATGAACACTGAAGCTTTCTTT
CDR3 protein: CASSLGMNTEAFF

V gene: TRBV9
J gene: TRBJ1-2
D gene: -
clone size: once
CDR3 DNA: TGTGCCAGCAGCCTGAGGGGTGACAGCGGTTCGGGTGGCTACACCTTC
CDR3 protein: CASSLRGDSGSGGYTF

V gene: TRBV9
J gene: TRBJ2-1
D gene: -
clone size: -
CDR3 DNA: TGTGCCAGCAGCTATCGGGACACCTACAATGAGCAGTTCTTC
CDR3 protein: CASSYRDTYNEQFF

V gene: TRBV6-5
J gene: TRBJ2-7
D gene: TRBD1
clone size: -
CDR3 DNA: TGTGCCAGCAGTTACTCTGGGACAGGGTCCCACGAGCAGTACTTC
CDR3 protein: CASSYSGTGSHEQYF